Listed below are T cell receptor beta chains from one sample, sequenced in a study of cytomegalovirus exposure and HLA in healthy donors. This table comes from immunoSEQ multiplex PCR, and its TCRdb copy is limited to in-frame clones, with some not included. The sample lists about 130,000 clones, around 70% occurring once. The sample taken for sequencing was PBMCs. These receptors came from a woman in her 40s in good health and CMV-seropositive. Each CDR3 is given with its conserved first and last residue. A D gene is named only where the DNA matches it firmly. Only part of the rows carry a size: once, few, many, or a class if the clone is expanded.

CDR3: CSVGRGGVNEQFF
DNA: TGCAGCGTTGGCCGCGGGGGGGTCAATGAGCAGTTCTTC
J: TRBJ2-1
V: TRBV29-1
D: TRBD2
size: .

CDR3: CASRLGTLINNSPLHF
DNA: TGTGCCAGCAGGTTAGGGACACTAATAAATAATTCACCCCTCCACTTT
J: TRBJ1-6
V: TRBV28
D: .
size: .

CDR3: CASSLWGLSNTGELFF
DNA: TGTGCCAGCAGCTTGTGGGGCCTGTCGAACACCGGGGAGCTGTTTTTT
J: TRBJ2-2
V: TRBV5-4
D: .
size: .

CDR3: CAIRPTGGFGSYEQYF
DNA: TGTGCCATCAGACCCACAGGGGGGTTTGGGTCCTACGAGCAGTACTTC
J: TRBJ2-7
V: TRBV10-3
D: TRBD1
size: once

CDR3: CASTPLGRSGRPYEQYF
DNA: TGTGCCAGCACCCCCCTAGGGAGAAGCGGGAGGCCCTACGAGCAGTACTTC
J: TRBJ2-7
V: TRBV28
D: TRBD2
size: .

CDR3: CATSRDSGGNEQFF
DNA: TGTGCCACCAGCAGAGATTCGGGGGGAAATGAGCAGTTCTTC
J: TRBJ2-1
V: TRBV15
D: TRBD2
size: once

CDR3: CASSLEPPGETQYF
DNA: TGTGCCAGCAGTTTAGAACCCCCCGGGGAGACCCAGTACTTC
J: TRBJ2-5
V: TRBV27
D: .
size: .

CDR3: CASSLRNRAYGYTF
DNA: TGTGCCAGCAGTTTAAGGAACAGGGCCTATGGCTACACCTTC
J: TRBJ1-2
V: TRBV28
D: .
size: .

CDR3: CAVGQGTEAFF
DNA: TGTGCCGTCGGACAGGGGACTGAAGCTTTCTTT
J: TRBJ1-1
V: TRBV10-3
D: TRBD1
size: .

CDR3: CASSLDKGLSTTFTDTQYF
DNA: TGTGCCAGCAGTTTAGATAAAGGACTCTCAACCACCTTCACAGATACGCAGTATTTT
J: TRBJ2-3
V: TRBV28
D: .
size: few

CDR3: CASSFSGGQGARNEQFF
DNA: TGTGCCAGCAGCTTTTCGGGGGGACAGGGGGCGCGGAATGAGCAGTTCTTC
J: TRBJ2-1
V: TRBV7-2
D: TRBD1
size: .

CDR3: CAWSVAGVSTGELFF
DNA: TGTGCCTGGAGTGTAGCGGGAGTAAGCACCGGGGAGCTGTTTTTT
J: TRBJ2-2
V: TRBV30
D: TRBD2
size: .